This T cell receptor (beta chain) was profiled in a study of blood T cell repertoires in COVID-19. About the research overall: Donors of Cohort 3 who recovered were those that had two negative PCRs, clearance, or symptom resolution.

Profiling relied on immunoSEQ multiplex PCR, and the TCRdb table lists in-frame clones only, not all of them. Of some 180,000 clones listed, approximately 79% are singletons. CDR3 length equals 14 residues. The germline CDR1 and CDR2 sequences are SGHTA and FQGNSA. V was shortened by 3 bases and J by 0 bases, with 9 bases between the two germline ends. This TCR came from a woman between 70 and 85 years old in a cohort exposed to, infected with or recovered from COVID-19 (not recorded which). The sequenced sample consisted of PBMCs or T cells enriched from blood (not recorded which). The chain combines TRBV7-2 with TRBJ2-7, with D perhaps matching TRBD2 (6 bases). The CDR3 sequence: CASSFGSGSYEQYF. In DNA form, the CDR3 reads TGTGCCAGCAGCTTCGGTAGCGGCTCCTACGAGCAGTACTTC.